The text below deals with one T cell receptor beta chain. Its specificity is unknown. This CDR3 contains 13 residues. The V gene's germline CDR1 is SEHNR and CDR2 FQNEAQ (reference sequence). Trimming removed 6 bases from V and 0 bases from J, with 8 bases in between. The data derive from a study of tumor-infiltrating lymphocytes in localized non-small cell lung cancer. Study-level results: IM1 and IM2 tumors showed no difference in T-cell fraction.

Sequenced by immunoSEQ multiplex PCR; TCRdb stores in-frame clones only, minus some. The table records 15,000 to 17,000 clones, about three quarters of them present only once. The chain combines TRBV7-9 with TRBJ1-1; the D is unclear. The sequence was obtained from a human donor with non-small cell lung cancer. Source material: lung tumor tissue. The chain's CDR3 is CASRTEMNTEAFF. DNA of the CDR3: TGTGCCAGCAGGACCGAAATGAACACTGAAGCTTTCTTT. Full variable domain (remainder filled in from reference TRBV7-9 and TRBJ1-1): DTGVSQNPRHKITKRGQNVTFRCDPISEHNRLYWYRQTLGQGPEFLTYFQNEAQLEKSRLLSDRFSAERPKGSFSTLEIQRTEQGDSAMYLCASRTEMNTEAFFGQGTRLTVV.